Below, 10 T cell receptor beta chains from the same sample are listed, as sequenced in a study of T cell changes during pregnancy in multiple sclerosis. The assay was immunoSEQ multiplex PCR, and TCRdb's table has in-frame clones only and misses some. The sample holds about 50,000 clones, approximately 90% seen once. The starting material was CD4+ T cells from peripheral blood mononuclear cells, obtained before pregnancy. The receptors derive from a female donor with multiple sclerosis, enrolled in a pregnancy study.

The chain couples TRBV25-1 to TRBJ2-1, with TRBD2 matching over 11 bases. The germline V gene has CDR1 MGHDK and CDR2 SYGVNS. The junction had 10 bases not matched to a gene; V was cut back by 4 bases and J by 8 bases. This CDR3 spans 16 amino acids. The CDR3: CASSALLAGVIHEQFF. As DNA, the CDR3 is TGTGCCAGCAGTGCTCTACTAGCGGGAGTCATTCATGAGCAGTTCTTC.

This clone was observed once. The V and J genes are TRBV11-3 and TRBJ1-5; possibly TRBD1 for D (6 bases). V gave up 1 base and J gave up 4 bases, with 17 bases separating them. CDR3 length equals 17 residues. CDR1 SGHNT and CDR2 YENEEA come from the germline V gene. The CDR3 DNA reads TGTGCCAGCAGCTTAGTATACTGGACAGTGAGGAATCAGCCCCAGCATTTT. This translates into CASSLVYWTVRNQPQHF.

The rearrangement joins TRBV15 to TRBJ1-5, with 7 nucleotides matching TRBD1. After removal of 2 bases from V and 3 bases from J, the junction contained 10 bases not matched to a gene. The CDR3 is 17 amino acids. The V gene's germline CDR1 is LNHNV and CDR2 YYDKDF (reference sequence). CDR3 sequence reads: CATSRHAGGGVNQPQHF. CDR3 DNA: TGTGCCACCAGCAGACATGCAGGGGGAGGAGTCAATCAGCCCCAGCATTTT.

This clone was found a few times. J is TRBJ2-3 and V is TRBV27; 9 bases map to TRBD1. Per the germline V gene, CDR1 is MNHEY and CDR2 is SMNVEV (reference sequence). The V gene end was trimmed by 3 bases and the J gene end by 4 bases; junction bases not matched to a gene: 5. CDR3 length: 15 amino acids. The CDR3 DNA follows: TGTGCCAGCAGTTTCTGGACAGGGGTCGCAGATACGCAGTATTTT. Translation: CASSFWTGVADTQYF.

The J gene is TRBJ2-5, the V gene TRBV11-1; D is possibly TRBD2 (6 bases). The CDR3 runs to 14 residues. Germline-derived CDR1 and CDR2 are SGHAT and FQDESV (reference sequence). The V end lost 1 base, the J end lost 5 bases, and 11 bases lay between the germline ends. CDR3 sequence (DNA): TGTGCCAGCAGCTTAGTGCGGGAAGGGGAGACCCAGTACTTC. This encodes CASSLVREGETQYF.

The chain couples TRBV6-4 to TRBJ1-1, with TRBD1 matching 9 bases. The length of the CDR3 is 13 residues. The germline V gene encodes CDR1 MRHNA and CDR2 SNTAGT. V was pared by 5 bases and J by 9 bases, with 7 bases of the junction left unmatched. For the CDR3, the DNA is TGTGCCAGCAGTAGGGACAGGGACGGCAAAGCTTTCTTT. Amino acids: CASSRDRDGKAFF.

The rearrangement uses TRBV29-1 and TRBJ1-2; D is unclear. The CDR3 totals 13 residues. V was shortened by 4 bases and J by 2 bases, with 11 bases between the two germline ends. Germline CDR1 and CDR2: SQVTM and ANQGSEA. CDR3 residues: CSVAPSHNYGYTF. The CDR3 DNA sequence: TGCAGCGTTGCTCCAAGCCACAACTATGGCTACACCTTC.

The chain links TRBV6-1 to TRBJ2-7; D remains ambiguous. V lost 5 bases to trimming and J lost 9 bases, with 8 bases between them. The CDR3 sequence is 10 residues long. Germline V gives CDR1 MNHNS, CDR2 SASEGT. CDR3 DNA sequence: TGTGCCAGCAGTCAGGTAGGGCAGTACTTC. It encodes CASSQVGQYF.

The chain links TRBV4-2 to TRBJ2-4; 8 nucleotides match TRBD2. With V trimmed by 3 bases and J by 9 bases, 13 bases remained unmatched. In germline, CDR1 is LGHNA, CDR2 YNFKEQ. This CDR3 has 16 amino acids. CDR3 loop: CASSHDRGGGPGIQYF. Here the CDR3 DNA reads TGTGCCAGCAGCCACGATCGGGGCGGGGGGCCGGGCATTCAGTACTTC.

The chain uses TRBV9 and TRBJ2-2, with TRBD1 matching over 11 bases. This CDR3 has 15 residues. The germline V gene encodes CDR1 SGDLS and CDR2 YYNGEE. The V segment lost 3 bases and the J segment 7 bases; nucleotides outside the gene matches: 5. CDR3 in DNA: TGTGCCAGCAGCGCAGGACAGGGGGCAATCGGGGAGCTGTTTTTT. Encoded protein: CASSAGQGAIGELFF.